The rows below give T cell receptor beta chains drawn from one sample of a study of Graves' ophthalmopathy and Graves' hyperthyroidism. One entry per CDR3 protein, called by TCRdb with MiXCR from the multiplex PCR reads. Of approximately 700,000 distinct CDR3 sequences in the sample, about two fifths were seen once. Sequencing used peripheral blood. The receptors were sampled from an adult man with Graves' ophthalmopathy. Both conserved end residues are part of each CDR3. Each record gives: D gene, clone size, J gene, V gene, CDR3 DNA, CDR3 protein. D genes are given only for firm matches. Size is stated for part of the rows, as once, few or many counts, or as a class when the clone is expanded.

. few TRBJ1-4 TRBV2 TGTGCCAGCAAAACCCGAGAGGGCTTTAATGAAAAACTGTTTTTT CASKTREGFNEKLFF
TRBD1 many TRBJ2-7 TRBV6-5 TGTGCCAGCAGCCGGACAGGGGGGGGCTACGAGCAGTACTTC CASSRTGGGYEQYF
. many TRBJ1-1 TRBV20-1 TGCAGTGCCGCCCGGGGGGCGAACACTGAAGCTTTCTTT CSAARGANTEAFF
TRBD1 many TRBJ2-7 TRBV14 TGTGCCAGCAGTCTGACAGGGTCGCGCGAGCAGTACTTC CASSLTGSREQYF
. many TRBJ1-1 TRBV19 TGTGCCAGTAGTAGGGGGCAGTACACTGAAGCTTTCTTT CASSRGQYTEAFF
TRBD1 . TRBJ1-6 TRBV25-1 TGTGCCAGCAGGAGGGACAGGGAAGGTTCACCCCTCCACTTT CASRRDREGSPLHF
. . TRBJ2-2 TRBV2 TGTGCCAGCAGTTACTCAAACCTTGGCACCGGGGAGCTGTACTTC CASSYSNLGTGELYF
. many TRBJ2-2 TRBV7-9 TGTGCCAGCAGCCTCGACAGGAGGAACACCGGGGAGCTGTTTTTT CASSLDRRNTGELFF
. . TRBJ1-4 TRBV15 TGTGCCACCAGCACCGGGGCCTTTCGGGAAAAACTGTTTTTT CATSTGAFREKLFF
. once TRBJ1-3 TRBV29-1 TGCAGCGTAGCGTTGGCAGTCGGAAACACCATATATTTT CSVALAVGNTIYF
TRBD1 many TRBJ1-6 TRBV7-3 TGTGCCAGCAGCCCAGGGGGACCGGCCTCACCCCTCCACTTT CASSPGGPASPLHF
. many TRBJ1-6 TRBV11-1 TGTGCCAGCAGCTTAGCCGGGGAAAATTCACCCCTCCACTTT CASSLAGENSPLHF
TRBD1 . TRBJ2-2 TRBV29-1 TGCAGCGCCGGACAGGGTTTAGGGTACACCGGGGAGCTGTTTTTT CSAGQGLGYTGELFF
TRBD1 many TRBJ1-1 TRBV29-1 TGCAGCGTTGAGAGGGGGCTGGCTGAAGCTTTCTTT CSVERGLAEAFF
. . TRBJ2-2 TRBV6-5 TGTGCCAGCAGTTACTCAAGGGGCAGCGGGGAGCTGTTTTTT CASSYSRGSGELFF
. few TRBJ2-7 TRBV6-2/TRBV6-3 TGTGCCAGTACCAACCTCCTCTACGAGCAGTACTTC CASTNLLYEQYF
. . TRBJ1-5 TRBV15 TGTGCCACCAAGGTGGCTTCTACCTATGAGGAGACCCAGCATTTT CATKVASTYEETQHF
. . TRBJ1-1 TRBV19 TGTGCCAGTAGTATGTCCCCCCCGAGACAGCTGAACACTGAAGCTTTCTTT CASSMSPPRQLNTEAFF
. many TRBJ1-4 TRBV7-9 TGTGCCAGCAGCTCGACCGGGGTTCCTGAAAAACTGTTTTTT CASSSTGVPEKLFF
. many TRBJ2-5 TRBV29-1 TGCAGCGTTGCCGGGACTCCCGGGGAGACCCAGTACTTC CSVAGTPGETQYF
TRBD1 . TRBJ1-3 TRBV29-1 TGCAGCGTGGGGACAGGGGTCGGGAACACCATATATTTT CSVGTGVGNTIYF
TRBD1 many TRBJ1-4 TRBV7-8 TGTGCCAGCAGCCAGGACGGACAGGGGAATGAAAAACTGTTTTTT CASSQDGQGNEKLFF
TRBD1 . TRBJ1-1 TRBV27 TGTGCCACCAGACAGGGATTCAGAGCTTTCTTT CATRQGFRAFF
. many TRBJ2-5 TRBV5-1 TGCGCCAGCAGCTTGGGGACACAAGGAGAGACCCAGTACTTC CASSLGTQGETQYF
TRBD1 . TRBJ1-5 TRBV11-1 TGTGCCAGCAGCTTCTACAGGGGGGTTGGGGGCAATCAGCCCCAGCATTTT CASSFYRGVGGNQPQHF
. many TRBJ1-2 TRBV6-6 TGTGCCAGCAGTTCCAAGGAGAGCACCTTC CASSSKESTF
. . TRBJ2-2 TRBV10-3 TGTGCCATCAGTTCCGACGGGGACACCGGGGAGCTGTTTTTT CAISSDGDTGELFF